This T cell receptor (beta chain) was obtained from a study of T cell responses to AZD1222 COVID-19 vaccine. Sequencing was performed with immunoSEQ multiplex PCR; in TCRdb, only in-frame clones are kept and a portion is missing. The sample holds fewer than 200,000 clones; 90% to 95% are singletons and the top ten take around 1.6%. The CDR3 has 15 residues. The germline CDR1 and CDR2 sequences are SGHRS and YFSETQ. V lost 2 bases and J 0 bases, leaving 8 bases between the germline ends. This receptor was identified in an adult who received the AZD1222 COVID-19 vaccine. The sample in question was peripheral blood, obtained 28 days after the second AZD1222 dose. J is TRBJ2-2 and V is TRBV5-1, with D maybe TRBD1 (5 bases). DNA of the CDR3: TGCGCCAGCAGCTTAGGGGTTCCGAACACCGGGGAGCTGTTTTTT. Its translation is CASSLGVPNTGELFF. Filled out from reference TRBV5-1 and TRBJ2-2, the complete variable domain reads KAGVTQTPRYLIKTRGQQVTLSCSPISGHRSVSWYQQTPGQGLQFLFEYFSETQRNKGNFPGRFSGRQFSNSRSEMNVSTLELGDSALYLCASSLGVPNTGELFFGEGSRLTVL.